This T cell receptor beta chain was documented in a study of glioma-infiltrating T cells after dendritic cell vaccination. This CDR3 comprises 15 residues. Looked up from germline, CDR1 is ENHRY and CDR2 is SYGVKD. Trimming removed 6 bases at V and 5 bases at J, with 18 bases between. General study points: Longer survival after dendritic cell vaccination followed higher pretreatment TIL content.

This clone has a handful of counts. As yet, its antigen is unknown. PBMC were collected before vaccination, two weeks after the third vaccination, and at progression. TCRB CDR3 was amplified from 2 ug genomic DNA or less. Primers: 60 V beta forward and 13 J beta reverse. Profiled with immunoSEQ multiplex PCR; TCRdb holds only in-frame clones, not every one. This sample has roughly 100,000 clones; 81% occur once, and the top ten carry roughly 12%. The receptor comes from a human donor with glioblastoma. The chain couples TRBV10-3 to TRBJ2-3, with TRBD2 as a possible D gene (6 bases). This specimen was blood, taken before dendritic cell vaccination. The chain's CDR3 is CAISSTLARGDTQYF. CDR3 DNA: TGTGCCATCAGCTCCACCCTAGCGAGGGGAGATACGCAGTATTTT.